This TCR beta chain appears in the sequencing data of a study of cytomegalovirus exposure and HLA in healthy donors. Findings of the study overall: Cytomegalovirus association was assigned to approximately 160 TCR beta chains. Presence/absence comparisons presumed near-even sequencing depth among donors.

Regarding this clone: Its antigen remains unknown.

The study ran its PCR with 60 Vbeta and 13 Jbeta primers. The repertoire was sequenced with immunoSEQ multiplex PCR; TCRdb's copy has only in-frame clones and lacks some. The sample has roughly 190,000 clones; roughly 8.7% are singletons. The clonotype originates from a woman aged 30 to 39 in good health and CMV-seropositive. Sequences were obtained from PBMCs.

As DNA, the CDR3 is TGTGCCAGCAGCTCGGCAACCGGGACCTACGAGCAGTACTTC. It is translated as CASSSATGTYEQYF. The genes are TRBV5-4 and TRBJ2-7; TRBD2 might be the D (5 bases). This CDR3 is built from 14 residues. CDR1 and CDR2 from the germline V gene are SGHNT and YYREEE (reference sequence). Between the trimmed V and J ends, which lost 3 bases and 2 bases, there was a span of 12 bases.